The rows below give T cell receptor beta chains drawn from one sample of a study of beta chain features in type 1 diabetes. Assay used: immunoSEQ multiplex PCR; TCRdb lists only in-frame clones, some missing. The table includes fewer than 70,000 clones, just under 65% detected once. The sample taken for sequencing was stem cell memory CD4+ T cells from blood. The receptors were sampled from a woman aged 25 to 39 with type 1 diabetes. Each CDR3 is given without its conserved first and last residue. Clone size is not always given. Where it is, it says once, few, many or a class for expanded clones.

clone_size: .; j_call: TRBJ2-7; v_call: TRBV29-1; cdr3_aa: SVGEGTGRTYEQY
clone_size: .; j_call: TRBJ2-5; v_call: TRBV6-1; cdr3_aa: ASSYGEQETQY
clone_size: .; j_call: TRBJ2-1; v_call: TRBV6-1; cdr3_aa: ASSEYRETYNEQF
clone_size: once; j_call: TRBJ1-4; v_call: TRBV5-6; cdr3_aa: ASSSGEKLF
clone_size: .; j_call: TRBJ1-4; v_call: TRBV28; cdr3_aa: ASSLWDRGYGDEKLF
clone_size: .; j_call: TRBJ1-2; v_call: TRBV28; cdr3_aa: ASSTGTGEAYGYT
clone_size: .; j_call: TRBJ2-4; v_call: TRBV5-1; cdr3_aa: ASSLGGTGENIQY
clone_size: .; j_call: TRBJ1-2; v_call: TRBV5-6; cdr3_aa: ASSLDGQDYGYT
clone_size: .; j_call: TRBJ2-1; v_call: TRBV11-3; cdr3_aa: ASSRVRENEQF
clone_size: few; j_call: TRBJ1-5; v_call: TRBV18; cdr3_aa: ASSPDRLQPQH
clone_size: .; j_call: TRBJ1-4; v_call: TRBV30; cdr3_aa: AWSSVEKLF
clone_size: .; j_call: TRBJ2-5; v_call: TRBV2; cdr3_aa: ASSPTVEETQY
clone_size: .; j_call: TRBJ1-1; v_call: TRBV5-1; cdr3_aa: ASSPQVNTEAF
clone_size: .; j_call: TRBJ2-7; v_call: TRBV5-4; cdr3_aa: ASSTRLADYEQY
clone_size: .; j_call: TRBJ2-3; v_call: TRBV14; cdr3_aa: ASSPQGVAQY
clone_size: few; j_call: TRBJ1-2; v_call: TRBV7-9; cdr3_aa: ASSLSTENYGYT
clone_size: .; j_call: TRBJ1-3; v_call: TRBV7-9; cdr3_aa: ATETERTIY
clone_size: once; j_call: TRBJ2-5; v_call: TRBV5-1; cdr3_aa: ASSPGQGGKTQY
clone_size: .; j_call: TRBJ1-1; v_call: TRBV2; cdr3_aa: ASSRREQGEAF
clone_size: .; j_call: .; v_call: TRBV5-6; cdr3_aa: ASSFGQGGYEQY
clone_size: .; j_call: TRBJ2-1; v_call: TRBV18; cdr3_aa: ASQSGSGDYNEQF
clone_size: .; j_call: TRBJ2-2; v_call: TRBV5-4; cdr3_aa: ASSFYVSNTGELF
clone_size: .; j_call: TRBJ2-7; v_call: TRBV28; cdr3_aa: ASSSSGTAISYEQY
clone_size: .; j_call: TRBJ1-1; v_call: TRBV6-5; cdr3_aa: ASSRDRSEEAF
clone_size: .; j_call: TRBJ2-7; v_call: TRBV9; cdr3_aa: ASSPIAGGASYEQY
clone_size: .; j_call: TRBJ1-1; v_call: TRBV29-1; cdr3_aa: SVGRGMNTEAF
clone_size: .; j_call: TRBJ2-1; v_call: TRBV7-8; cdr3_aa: ASSGGLRLYNEQF
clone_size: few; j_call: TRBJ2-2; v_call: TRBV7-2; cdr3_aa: ASSLDFRELF
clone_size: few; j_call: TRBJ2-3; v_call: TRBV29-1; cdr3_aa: SESSGRNTDTQY
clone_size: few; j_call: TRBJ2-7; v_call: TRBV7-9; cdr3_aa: ASNLAGVIHEQY
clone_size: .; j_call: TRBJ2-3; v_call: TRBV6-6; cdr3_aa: ASSPFGGYTDTQY
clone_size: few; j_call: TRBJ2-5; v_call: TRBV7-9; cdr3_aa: ASSLLTGPQETQY
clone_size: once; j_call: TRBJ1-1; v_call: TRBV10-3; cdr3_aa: AIREMTPSGTEAF
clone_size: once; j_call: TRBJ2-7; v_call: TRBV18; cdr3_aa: ASSPGRQGLVYEQY
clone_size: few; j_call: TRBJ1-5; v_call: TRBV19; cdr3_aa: ASRDRGNQPQH
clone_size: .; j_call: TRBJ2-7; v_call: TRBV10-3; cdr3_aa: AIGGQGHTYEQY
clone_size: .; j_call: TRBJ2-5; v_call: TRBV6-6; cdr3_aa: ASSTPWAGYQETQY
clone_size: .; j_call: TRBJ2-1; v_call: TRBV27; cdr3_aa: ASSPASGRAGNEQF
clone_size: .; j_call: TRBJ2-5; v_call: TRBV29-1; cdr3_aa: SLSLAGWETQY
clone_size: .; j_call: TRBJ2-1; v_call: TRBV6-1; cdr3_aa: ASSATGDNEQF
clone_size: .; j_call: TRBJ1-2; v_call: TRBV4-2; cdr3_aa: ASSQPDRPDYGYT
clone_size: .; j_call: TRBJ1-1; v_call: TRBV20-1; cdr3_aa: SASVNTEAF